This TCR beta chain was captured in a study of blood T cell repertoires in COVID-19. This clone was counted a few times. The CDR3 has 13 amino acids. Germline assignment: CDR1 SGHNT and CDR2 YYREEE (reference sequence). V lost 2 bases, J lost 8 bases, and 2 bases stayed unmatched. Method: immunoSEQ multiplex PCR; TCRdb's copy keeps in-frame clones and lacks some. Of more than 60,000 clones listed, under 80% are singletons. This receptor was obtained from a human donor with acute or convalescent COVID-19. The donor label of this sample is uncertain. The chain links TRBV5-4 to TRBJ2-1, with 9 bases fitting TRBD2. Sequences were obtained from peripheral blood. Here the CDR3 DNA reads TGTGCCAGCAGCTTTCGGACTAGCGATGAGCAGTTCTTC. Translated: CASSFRTSDEQFF. The variable domain in full, completed from reference TRBV5-4 and TRBJ2-1, reads ETGVTQSPTHLIKTRGQQVTLRCSSQSGHNTVSWYQQALGQGPQFIFQYYREEENGRGNFPPRFSGLQFPNYSSELNVNALELDDSALYLCASSFRTSDEQFFGPGTRLTVL.